The following is a T cell receptor (beta chain) sequence with its context. Generated by immunoSEQ multiplex PCR, the TCRdb table keeps only in-frame clones and is missing some. The profile shows some 61,000 clones, roughly nine tenths of them singletons. The CDR3 length is 14 residues. CDR1 SEHNR and CDR2 FQNEAQ come from the germline V gene (reference sequence). V gave up 5 bases and J gave up 10 bases; unmatched junction bases: 6. This entry comes from a study of T cell changes during pregnancy in multiple sclerosis. The chain combines TRBV7-9 with TRBJ1-6; 9 nucleotides match TRBD1. The sequenced sample was peripheral blood, obtained in the second trimester of pregnancy. This sequence originates from a female donor with multiple sclerosis, enrolled in a pregnancy study. CDR3 DNA: TGTGCCAGCAGCCTACAGGGGGCCAGGTCACCCCTCCACTTT. Encoded protein: CASSLQGARSPLHF. Full variable domain (rest looked up from reference TRBV7-9 and TRBJ1-6): DTGVSQNPRHKITKRGQNVTFRCDPISEHNRLYWYRQTLGQGPEFLTYFQNEAQLEKSRLLSDRFSAERPKGSFSTLEIQRTEQGDSAMYLCASSLQGARSPLHFGNGTRLTVT.